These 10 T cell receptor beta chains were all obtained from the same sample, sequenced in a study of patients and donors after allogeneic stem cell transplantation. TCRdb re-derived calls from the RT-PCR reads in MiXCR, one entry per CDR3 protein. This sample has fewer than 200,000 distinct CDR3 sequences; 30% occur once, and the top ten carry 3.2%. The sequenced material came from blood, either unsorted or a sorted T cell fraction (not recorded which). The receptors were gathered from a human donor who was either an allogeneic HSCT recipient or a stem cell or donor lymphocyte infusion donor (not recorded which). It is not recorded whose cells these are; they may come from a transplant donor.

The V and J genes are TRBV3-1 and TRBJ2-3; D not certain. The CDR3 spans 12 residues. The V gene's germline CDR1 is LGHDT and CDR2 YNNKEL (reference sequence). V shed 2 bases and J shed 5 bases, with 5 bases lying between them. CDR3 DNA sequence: TGTGCCAGCAGCCAAACGGGAGATACGCAGTATTTT. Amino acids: CASSQTGDTQYF.

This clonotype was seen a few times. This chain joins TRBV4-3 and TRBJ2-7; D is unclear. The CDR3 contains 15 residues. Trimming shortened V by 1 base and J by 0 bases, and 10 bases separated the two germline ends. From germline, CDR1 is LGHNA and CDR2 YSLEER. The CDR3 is CASSQVAGYSYEQYF. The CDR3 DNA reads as TGCGCCAGCAGCCAAGTGGCCGGATACTCCTACGAGCAGTACTTC.

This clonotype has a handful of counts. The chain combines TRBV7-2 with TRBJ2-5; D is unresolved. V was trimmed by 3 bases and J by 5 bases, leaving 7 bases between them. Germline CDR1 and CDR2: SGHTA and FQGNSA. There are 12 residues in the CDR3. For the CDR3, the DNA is TGTGCCAGCAGCTTTGACACTGAGACCCAGTACTTC. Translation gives CASSFDTETQYF.

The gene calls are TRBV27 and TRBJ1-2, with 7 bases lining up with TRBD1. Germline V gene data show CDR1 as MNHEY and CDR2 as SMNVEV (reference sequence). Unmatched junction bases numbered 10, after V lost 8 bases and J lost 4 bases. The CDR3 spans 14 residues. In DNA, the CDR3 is TGTGCCAGCTCCCCCTATGAGGGGGCCTATGGCTACACCTTC. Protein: CASSPYEGAYGYTF.

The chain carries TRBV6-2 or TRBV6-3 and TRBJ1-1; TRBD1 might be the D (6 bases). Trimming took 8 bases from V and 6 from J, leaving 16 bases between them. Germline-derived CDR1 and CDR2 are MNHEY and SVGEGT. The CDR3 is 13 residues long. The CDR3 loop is CASGAYRVPEAFF. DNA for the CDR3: TGTGCCAGCGGAGCGTACAGGGTCCCTGAAGCTTTCTTT.

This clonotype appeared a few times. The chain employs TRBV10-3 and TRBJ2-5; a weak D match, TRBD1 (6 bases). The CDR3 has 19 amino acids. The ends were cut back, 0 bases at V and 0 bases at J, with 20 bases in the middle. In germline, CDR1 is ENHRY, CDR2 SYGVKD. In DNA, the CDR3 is TGTGCCATCAGTGAGTCGAGAACAGGGACCGGGCGGTACCAAGAGACCCAGTACTTC. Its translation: CAISESRTGTGRYQETQYF.

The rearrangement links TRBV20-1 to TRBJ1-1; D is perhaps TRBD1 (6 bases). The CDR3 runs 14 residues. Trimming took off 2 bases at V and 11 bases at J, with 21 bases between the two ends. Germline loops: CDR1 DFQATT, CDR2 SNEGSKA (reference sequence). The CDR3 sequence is CSARWGGRGDAAFF. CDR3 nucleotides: TGCAGTGCTAGATGGGGGGGGCGAGGCGACGCGGCTTTCTTT.

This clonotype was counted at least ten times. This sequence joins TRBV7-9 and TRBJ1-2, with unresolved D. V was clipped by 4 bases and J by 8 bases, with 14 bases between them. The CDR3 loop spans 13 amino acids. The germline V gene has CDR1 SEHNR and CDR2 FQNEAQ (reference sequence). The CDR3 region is CASSSSLYWGYTF. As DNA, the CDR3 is TGTGCCAGCAGCTCATCCTTGTACTGGGGCTACACCTTC.

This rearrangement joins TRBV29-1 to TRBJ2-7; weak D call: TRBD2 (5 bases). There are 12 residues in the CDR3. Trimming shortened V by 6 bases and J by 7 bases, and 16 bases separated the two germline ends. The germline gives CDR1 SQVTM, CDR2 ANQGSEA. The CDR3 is CSVGWGAGEQYF. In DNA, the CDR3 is TGCAGCGTCGGGTGGGGAGCTGGAGAGCAGTACTTC.

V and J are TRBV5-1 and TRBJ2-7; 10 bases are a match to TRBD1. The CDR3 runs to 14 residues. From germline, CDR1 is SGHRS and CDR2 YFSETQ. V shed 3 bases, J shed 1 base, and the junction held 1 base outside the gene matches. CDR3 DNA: TGCGCCAGCAGCTGGGGACAGGGGTCCTACGAGCAGTACTTC. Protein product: CASSWGQGSYEQYF. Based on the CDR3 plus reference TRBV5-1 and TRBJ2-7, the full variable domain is KAGVTQTPRYLIKTRGQQVTLSCSPISGHRSVSWYQQTPGQGLQFLFEYFSETQRNKGNFPGRFSGRQFSNSRSEMNVSTLELGDSALYLCASSWGQGSYEQYFGPGTRLTVT.